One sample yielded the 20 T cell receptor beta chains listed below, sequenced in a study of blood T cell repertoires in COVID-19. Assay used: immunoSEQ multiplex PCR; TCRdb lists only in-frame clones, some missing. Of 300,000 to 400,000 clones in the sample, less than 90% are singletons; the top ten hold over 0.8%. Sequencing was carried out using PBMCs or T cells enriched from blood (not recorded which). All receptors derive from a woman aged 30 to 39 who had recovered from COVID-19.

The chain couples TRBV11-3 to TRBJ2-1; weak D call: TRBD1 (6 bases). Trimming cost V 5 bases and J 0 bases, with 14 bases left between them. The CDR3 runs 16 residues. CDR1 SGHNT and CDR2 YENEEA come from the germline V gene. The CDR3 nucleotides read TGTGCCAGCAGCGTGGACAGTGGAAGCTCCTACAATGAGCAGTTCTTC. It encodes CASSVDSGSSYNEQFF. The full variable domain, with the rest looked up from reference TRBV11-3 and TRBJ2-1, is EAGVVQSPRYKIIEKKQPVAFWCNPISGHNTLYWYLQNLGQGPELLIRYENEEAVDDSQLPKDRFSAERLKGVDSTLKIQPAELGDSAVYLCASSVDSGSSYNEQFFGPGTRLTVL.

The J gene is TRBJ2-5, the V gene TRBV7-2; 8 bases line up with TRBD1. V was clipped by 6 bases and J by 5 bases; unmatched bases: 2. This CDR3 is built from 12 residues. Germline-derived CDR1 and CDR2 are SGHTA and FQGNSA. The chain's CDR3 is CASSRQGETQYF. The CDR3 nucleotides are TGTGCCAGCAGTAGACAGGGGGAGACCCAGTACTTC.

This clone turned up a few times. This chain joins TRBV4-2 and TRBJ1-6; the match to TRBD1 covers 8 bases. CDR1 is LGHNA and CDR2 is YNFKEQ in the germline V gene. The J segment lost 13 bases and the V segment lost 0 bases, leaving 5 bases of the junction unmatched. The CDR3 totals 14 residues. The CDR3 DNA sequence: TGTGCCAGCAGCCAAGATTCAAGGGACAGGCCCCTCCACTTT. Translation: CASSQDSRDRPLHF.

The CDR3 bases are TGCGCCAGCCAGGGTAAGTGCAATCAGCCCCAGCATTTT. It translates to CASQGKCNQPQHF. V and J are TRBV10-1 and TRBJ1-5, with D possibly TRBD1 on 5 matching bases. Trimming removed 8 bases from V and 2 bases from J, with 10 bases in between. There are 13 residues in the CDR3. The germline V gene encodes CDR1 WNHNN and CDR2 SYGVQD (reference sequence).

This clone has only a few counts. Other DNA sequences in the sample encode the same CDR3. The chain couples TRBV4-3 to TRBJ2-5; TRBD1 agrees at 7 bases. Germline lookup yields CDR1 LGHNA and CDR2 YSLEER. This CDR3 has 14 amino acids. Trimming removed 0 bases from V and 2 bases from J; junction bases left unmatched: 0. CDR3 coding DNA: TGCGCCAGCAGCCAAGACAGGGGGCAAGAGACCCAGTACTTC. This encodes CASSQDRGQETQYF.

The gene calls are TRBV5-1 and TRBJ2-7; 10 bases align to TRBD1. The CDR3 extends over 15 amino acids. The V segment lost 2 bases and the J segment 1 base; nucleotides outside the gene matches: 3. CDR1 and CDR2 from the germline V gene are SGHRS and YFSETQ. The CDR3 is CASSLDRGLSYEQYF. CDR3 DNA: TGCGCCAGCAGCTTAGACAGGGGGCTATCCTACGAGCAGTACTTC.

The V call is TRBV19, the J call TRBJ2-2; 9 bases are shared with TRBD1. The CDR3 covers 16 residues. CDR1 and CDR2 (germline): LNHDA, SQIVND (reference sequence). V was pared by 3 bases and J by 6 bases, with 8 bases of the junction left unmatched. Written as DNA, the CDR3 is TGTGCCAGTAGTATGCCGACAGGGGGTGTACCCGGGGAGCTGTTTTTT. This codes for CASSMPTGGVPGELFF.

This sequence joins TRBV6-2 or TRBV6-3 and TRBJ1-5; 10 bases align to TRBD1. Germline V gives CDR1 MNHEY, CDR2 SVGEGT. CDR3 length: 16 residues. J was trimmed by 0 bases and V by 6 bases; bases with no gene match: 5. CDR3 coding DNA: TGTGCCAGCAGCCCTGACAGGGGGCTTAGCAATCAGCCCCAGCATTTT. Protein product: CASSPDRGLSNQPQHF.

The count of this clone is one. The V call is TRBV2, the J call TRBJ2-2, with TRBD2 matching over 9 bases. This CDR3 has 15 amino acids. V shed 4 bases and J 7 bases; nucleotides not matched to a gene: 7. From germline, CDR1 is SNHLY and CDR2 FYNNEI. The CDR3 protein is CASSVLAGSDGELFF. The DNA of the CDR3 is TGTGCCAGCAGTGTACTAGCGGGCTCCGACGGGGAGCTGTTTTTT.

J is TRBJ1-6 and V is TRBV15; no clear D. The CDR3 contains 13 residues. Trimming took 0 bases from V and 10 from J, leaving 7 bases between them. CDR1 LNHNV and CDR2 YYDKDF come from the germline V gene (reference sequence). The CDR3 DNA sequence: TGTGCCACCAGCAGAGATCCACTGTCACCCCTCCACTTT. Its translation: CATSRDPLSPLHF.

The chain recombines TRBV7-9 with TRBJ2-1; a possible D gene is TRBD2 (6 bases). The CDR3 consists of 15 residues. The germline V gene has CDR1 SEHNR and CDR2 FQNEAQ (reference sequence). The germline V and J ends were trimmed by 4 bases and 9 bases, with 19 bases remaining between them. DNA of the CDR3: TGTGCCAGCAGCTCACCCATTGGGGGGAGAGGTGAGCAGTTCTTC. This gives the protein CASSSPIGGRGEQFF.

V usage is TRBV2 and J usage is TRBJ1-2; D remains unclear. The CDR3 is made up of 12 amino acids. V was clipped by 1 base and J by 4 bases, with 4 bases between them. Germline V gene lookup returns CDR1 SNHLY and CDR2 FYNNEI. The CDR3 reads CASSEGAYGYTF. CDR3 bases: TGTGCCAGCAGTGAAGGGGCCTATGGCTACACCTTC.

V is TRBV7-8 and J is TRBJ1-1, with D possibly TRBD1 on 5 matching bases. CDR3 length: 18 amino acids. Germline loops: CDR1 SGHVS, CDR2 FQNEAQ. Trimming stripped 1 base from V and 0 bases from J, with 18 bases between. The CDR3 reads CASSLVLGGGVVNTEAFF. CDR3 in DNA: TGTGCCAGCAGCTTAGTTTTGGGCGGGGGTGTTGTGAACACTGAAGCTTTCTTT.

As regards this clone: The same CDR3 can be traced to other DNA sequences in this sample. CDR3 DNA: TGTGCCAGCAGTTACTCGCGTAATCAGCCCCAGCATTTT. Residues: CASSYSRNQPQHF. The chain carries TRBV6-5 and TRBJ1-5; D unclear. Germline assignment: CDR1 MNHEY and CDR2 SVGAGI. V lost 0 bases to trimming and J lost 4 bases, with 4 bases between them. The length of the CDR3 is 13 residues.

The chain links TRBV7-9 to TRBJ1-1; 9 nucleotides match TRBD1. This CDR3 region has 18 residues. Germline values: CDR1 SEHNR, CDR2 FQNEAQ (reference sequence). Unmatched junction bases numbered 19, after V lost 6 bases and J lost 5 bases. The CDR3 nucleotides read TGTGCCAGCAGAAGAGAACCTGGGACAGGGTTCGTGGGGACTGAAGCTTTCTTT. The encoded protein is CASRREPGTGFVGTEAFF.

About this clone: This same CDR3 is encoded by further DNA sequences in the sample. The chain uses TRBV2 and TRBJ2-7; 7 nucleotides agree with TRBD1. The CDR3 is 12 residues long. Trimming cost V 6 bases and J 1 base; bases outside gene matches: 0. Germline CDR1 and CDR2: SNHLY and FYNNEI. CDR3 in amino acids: CASRDRSYEQYF. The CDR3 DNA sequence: TGTGCCAGCAGGGACAGGTCCTACGAGCAGTACTTC.

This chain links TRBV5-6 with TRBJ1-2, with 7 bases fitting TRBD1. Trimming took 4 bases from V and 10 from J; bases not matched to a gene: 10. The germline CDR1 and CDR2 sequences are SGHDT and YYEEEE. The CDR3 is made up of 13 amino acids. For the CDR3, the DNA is TGTGCCAGCAGCGTTATAGCGGGACAGATCTACACCTTC. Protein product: CASSVIAGQIYTF.

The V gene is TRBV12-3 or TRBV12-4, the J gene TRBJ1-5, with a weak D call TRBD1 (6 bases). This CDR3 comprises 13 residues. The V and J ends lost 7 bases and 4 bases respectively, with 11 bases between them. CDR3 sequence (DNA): TGTGCCAGCACCCGACAGGCTAATCAGCCCCAGCATTTT. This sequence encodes CASTRQANQPQHF.

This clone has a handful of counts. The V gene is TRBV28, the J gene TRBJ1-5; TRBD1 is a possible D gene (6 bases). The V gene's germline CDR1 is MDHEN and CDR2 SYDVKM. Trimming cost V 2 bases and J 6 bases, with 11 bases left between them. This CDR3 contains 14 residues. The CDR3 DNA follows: TGTGCCAGCAGTTTACGGCAGGGGTTTCAGCCCCAGCATTTT. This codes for CASSLRQGFQPQHF.

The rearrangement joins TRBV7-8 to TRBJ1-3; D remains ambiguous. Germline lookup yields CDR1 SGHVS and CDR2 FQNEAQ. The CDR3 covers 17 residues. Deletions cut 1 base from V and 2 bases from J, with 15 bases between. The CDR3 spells CASSLDEVLTPGNTIYF. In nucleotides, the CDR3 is TGTGCCAGCAGCTTAGATGAGGTCCTGACTCCTGGAAACACCATATATTTT.